This T cell receptor beta chain was found in a study of CXCR3-negative and CXCR3-positive naive CD8 T cells (dated by TCRdb to the late 2010s). For the study in its entirety: In total, some 130 million TRB reads were obtained, corresponding to roughly 1.5 +/- 0.3 million reads per library. Naive subsets from about 5 donors and memory cells from 3 donors were included in the TRBV-TRBJ cluster analysis. Data from around ten donors, pooled across two independent experiments, went into the diversity and physicochemical repertoire analyses. Broad study findings and their caveats: Both naive subsets had comparably high repertoire diversity, while memory CD8+ T cells had much lower repertoire diversity. Because surface CD5, which is linked to self-reactivity in mice, was comparable between the naive subsets, TCR interaction strength was also inferred from the physicochemical properties of TRB CDR3s. Compared with CXCR3-negative naive cells, CXCR3-positive naive cells had TRB CDR3s with higher hydrophobicity (lower Kidera factor 4), lower energy, and higher strength and volume indices. Freshly isolated PBMCs were used for most assays because CXCR3 expression went down partially after cryopreservation. Within the same donor, TRBV-TRBJ usage looked similar between naive CXCR3-negative and CXCR3-positive cells, but memory cells had distinct patterns.

Each CD8+ T cell subset was flow-sorted in triplicate, and around 320,000 cells per subset were placed directly into RLT lysis buffer. To keep memory contaminants out, a stringent definition of naive CD8+ T cells was applied: CD45RO-CCR7+CD27+CD95-. Peripheral blood mononuclear cells were isolated from buffy coats by standard density gradient centrifugation. A FACSAria III was used to flow-sort naive CXCR3-negative and CXCR3-positive CD8+ T cells. An RNeasy Mini Kit was used to extract total RNA from the sorted cells. Data came from a NextSeq 550. The Human TCR Profiling Kit (MiLaboratory) was used to make UMI-labeled 5' RACE TRB cDNA libraries. cDNA synthesis used the entire amount of extracted RNA, and PCR amplification then used the entire amount of cDNA produced. Libraries were prepared in parallel using an identical number of PCR cycles. Under the source paper's analysis protocol: MIGEC and MiXCR extracted about 50,000 +/- 10,000 unique UMI-labeled TRB cDNA molecules per library, requiring at least two reads per UMI. An average of approximately 40,000 +/- 10,000 functional in-frame TRB CDR3 nucleotide clonotypes without stop codons was found per library. After each sample was downsampled to 5000 UMI-labeled TRB molecules, VDJtools was used to calculate diversity metrics such as normalized Shannon-Wiener and Chao1. Clonotype-size-weighted physicochemical properties of the central five CDR3 residues (interaction energy, strength, volume and Kidera factor 4) were computed in VDJtools. TCRdb reprocessed the reads, reporting each CDR3 protein sequence once and no DNA. For this entry, the V and J calls and clone size follow TCRdb and not the study's own pipeline. In this sample's table one finds some 150,000 distinct CDR3 sequences. The ten most abundant clones make up 0.25% to 0.35% of the sample.

Details on this clonotype: This receptor's antigen is unknown.

Reading from cysteine to phenylalanine, the CDR3 counts 16 amino acids. DNA was not recorded. From a lookup of the germline V gene, CDR1 and CDR2 are MGHRA and YSYEKL. The sample consisted of naive CXCR3+ CD8+ T cells from blood. The cell subset or site label on this specimen signifies: CD45RO-CCR7+CD27+CD95- naive CD8+ T cells expressing CXCR3 (TNR3+). This chain is built from TRBV4-1 and TRBJ2-3; the TCRdb D gene call, TRBD2, has no DNA to confirm it. The sequence came from a human donor in good health. Some clones in this sample may be carry-over from other donors' samples. The CDR3 protein sequence reads: CASSHQAGGYTDTQYF.